The rows below give T cell receptor beta chains drawn from one sample of a study of CD8 T cells in ankylosing spondylitis. TCRdb analysed the 5' RACE reads with MiXCR anew, one entry per CDR3 protein. The data contain 200,000 to 250,000 distinct CDR3 sequences, just under 7.5% of them singletons. Sequencing used blood, either unsorted or a sorted T cell fraction (not recorded which). These TCRs come from a male donor with ankylosing spondylitis. CDR3s include the opening cysteine and the closing phenylalanine or tryptophan. Fields, in order: V gene, D gene, J gene, clone size, CDR3 DNA, CDR3 protein. The D gene is left open where the match is weak. A row's size may be missing; if present it is once, few, many or a size class.

TRBV9	TRBD2	TRBJ2-1	many	TGTGCCAGCAGCGGCCTGGGACTAGCGGGGAGACCCTCCTACAATGAGCAGTTCTTC	CASSGLGLAGRPSYNEQFF
TRBV6-6	NA	TRBJ2-7	many	TGTGCCAGCAGTTCAAAATACGAGCAGTACTTC	CASSSKYEQYF
TRBV28	TRBD2	TRBJ2-5	many	TGTGCCAGCAGTTTGCGGGAGCCGATGATGGGGCAAGAGACCCAGTACTTC	CASSLREPMMGQETQYF
TRBV5-1	TRBD2	TRBJ2-2	many	TGCGCCAGCAGCCCGTGGACTAGCGGGGCGAACGGGGAGCTGTTTTTT	CASSPWTSGANGELFF
TRBV27	NA	TRBJ1-2	many	TGTGCCAGCAGTTCTAGATGGACACCGAACTATGGCTACACCTTC	CASSSRWTPNYGYTF
TRBV6-5	TRBD1	TRBJ1-2	many	TGTGCCAGCAGTTACTCTACAGGGGGCGACTATGGCTACACCTTC	CASSYSTGGDYGYTF
TRBV4-3	TRBD1	TRBJ2-7	NA	TGCGCCAGCAGCCAAGGAAGGACAGGGTTAACCTACGAGCAGTACTTC	CASSQGRTGLTYEQYF
TRBV6-1	NA	TRBJ1-2	few	TGTGCCAGCAGTGAAGACAGGTACTATGGCTACACCTTC	CASSEDRYYGYTF
TRBV11-1	TRBD2	TRBJ2-1	many	TGTGCCAGCAGTCGAATCACCGGGACTAGCGGGATACTTGCTGAGCAGTTCTTC	CASSRITGTSGILAEQFF
TRBV2	TRBD1	TRBJ1-6	NA	TGTGCCAGCAACCCGGGACAGGGGGCACGTTCACCCCTCCACTTT	CASNPGQGARSPLHF
TRBV30	TRBD1	TRBJ1-2	NA	TGTGCCTGGAGCTCGGGACAGGGCTATGGCTACACCTTC	CAWSSGQGYGYTF
TRBV7-2	NA	TRBJ2-1	few	TGTGCCAGCAGCTTCCCCCGAGGGGGTAATGAGCAGTTCTTC	CASSFPRGGNEQFF
TRBV12-3/TRBV12-4	NA	TRBJ1-3	many	TGTGCCAGCACCGTGGGGTTCTCTGGAAACACCATATATTTT	CASTVGFSGNTIYF
TRBV7-3	TRBD2	TRBJ2-7	many	TGTGCCAGCAGCTCCAGCGGGACCAGCTCCTACGAGCAGTACTTC	CASSSSGTSSYEQYF
TRBV28	NA	TRBJ2-7	many	TGTGCCAGCAAAGAGGGCTACTCCTACGAGCAGTACTTC	CASKEGYSYEQYF
TRBV15	NA	TRBJ2-3	few	TGTGCCACCAGCAGAGCCGGTCCCACAACAGATACGCAGTATTTT	CATSRAGPTTDTQYF
TRBV6-1	TRBD2	TRBJ2-1	NA	TGTGCCAGCAGGCCCGGACTAGCGGGAGAGAGTGAGCAGTTCTTC	CASRPGLAGESEQFF
TRBV10-3	TRBD2	TRBJ2-3	many	TGTGCCATCACCCGGGCTAGCGGGACAGATACGCAGTATTTT	CAITRASGTDTQYF
TRBV11-2	NA	TRBJ2-3	few	TGTGCCAGCAGCTTAGGGGGGGGGACAGGAGATACGCAGTATTTT	CASSLGGGTGDTQYF
TRBV4-1	TRBD2	TRBJ2-7	few	TGCGCCAGCAGCCAAGCGGCCGGACTAGGAACCTACGAGCAGTACTTC	CASSQAAGLGTYEQYF
TRBV9	NA	TRBJ1-2	many	TGTGCCAGCAGCGTATACGAGGCCTATGGCTACACCTTC	CASSVYEAYGYTF
TRBV2	TRBD1	TRBJ2-7	many	TGTGCCAGCACAGCGGACAGGGCCTACGAGCAGTACTTC	CASTADRAYEQYF
TRBV7-8	NA	TRBJ1-1	many	TGTGCCAGCAGTACAGGGATGGGCACTGAAGCTTTCTTT	CASSTGMGTEAFF
TRBV7-2	NA	TRBJ2-1	many	TGTGCCAGCAGCTTACTGGGAGCTGGCGGGTACAATGAGCAGTTCTTC	CASSLLGAGGYNEQFF
TRBV27	TRBD2	TRBJ2-1	many	TGTGCCAGCAGCTCAGCGGGGGAGTCCTACAATGAGCAGTTCTTC	CASSSAGESYNEQFF
TRBV9	NA	TRBJ2-3	many	TGTGCCAGCAGCGTAGCGCAGGGAGGCACAGATACGCAGTATTTT	CASSVAQGGTDTQYF
TRBV7-8	NA	TRBJ1-1	many	TGTGCCAGCAGCTTAAGGGGCCTTGTAGTGACTGAAGCTTTCTTT	CASSLRGLVVTEAFF
TRBV7-9	NA	TRBJ2-5	many	TGTGCCAGCAGCTTAAATCCTAGCCGCGGGACCCAGTACTTC	CASSLNPSRGTQYF
TRBV10-2	NA	TRBJ2-7	many	TGCGCCAGCAGTGAGTCAGGCAACGAGCAGTACTTC	CASSESGNEQYF
TRBV5-5	TRBD1	TRBJ1-1	NA	TGTGCCAGCAGCTATTACAGGGGTTGGACTGAAGCTTTCTTT	CASSYYRGWTEAFF
TRBV6-2/TRBV6-3	NA	TRBJ2-5	few	TGTGCCAGCAGTCCTCTGGACTATGATAGAGAGACCCAGTACTTC	CASSPLDYDRETQYF
TRBV18	TRBD2	TRBJ2-4	few	TGTGCCAGCTCACTAAGCGGGAGAGGGGCCAAAAACATTCAGTACTTC	CASSLSGRGAKNIQYF
TRBV7-9	NA	TRBJ1-1	many	TGTGCCAGCAGCGATACAGGGCCCCACACTGAAGCTTTCTTT	CASSDTGPHTEAFF
TRBV27	NA	TRBJ2-3	many	TGTGCCAGCAGGTTCGGGTTAGGCACAGATACGCAGTATTTT	CASRFGLGTDTQYF
TRBV28	TRBD1	TRBJ2-7	many	TGTGCCAGCAGTCCGTATCAGGGGGCCCGCGAGCAGTACTTC	CASSPYQGAREQYF
TRBV5-1	TRBD2	TRBJ2-7	many	TGCGCCAGCAGCTACGGGACTAACTACGAGCAGTACTTC	CASSYGTNYEQYF
TRBV12-3/TRBV12-4	NA	TRBJ1-2	many	TGTGCCAGCAGTTTGGGCCCGAACTATGGCTACACCTTC	CASSLGPNYGYTF
TRBV3-1	TRBD1	TRBJ1-2	NA	TGTGCCAGCAGCCAAGGGCGAGACAGGGGGCGAGGGTATGGCTACACCTTC	CASSQGRDRGRGYGYTF
TRBV29-1	NA	TRBJ1-1	few	TGCAGCGTTGAATTGGCAGCTGAACACGCTGAAGCTTTCTTT	CSVELAAEHAEAFF
TRBV4-3	TRBD2	TRBJ2-1	few	TGCGCCAGCAGCCAAGAAGGGACTAGCGAGGGGATGGATGAGCAGTTCTTC	CASSQEGTSEGMDEQFF
TRBV27	NA	TRBJ2-1	NA	TGTGCCAGCAGTCCGGCATACCCCCGGCAGGGGAAGTTCTTC	CASSPAYPRQGKFF
TRBV7-9	NA	TRBJ1-2	many	TGTGCCAGCAGCCCAGTTCAATATGGCTACACCTTC	CASSPVQYGYTF
TRBV7-9	TRBD2	TRBJ2-1	few	TGTGCCAGCAGCACGGGGGGGCTATACAATGAGCAGTTCTTC	CASSTGGLYNEQFF
TRBV4-3	NA	TRBJ2-3	few	TGCGCCAGCAGCCAAGAAGACAGGCATTTAATTAGCACAGATACGCAGTATTTT	CASSQEDRHLISTDTQYF
TRBV5-8	TRBD2	TRBJ2-7	few	TGTGCCAGCAGCCCGGGACTAGCGGGAACCTACGAGCAGTACTTC	CASSPGLAGTYEQYF
TRBV10-3	NA	TRBJ2-2	many	TGTGCCATCGGGACGGCCCTGGGGGAGCTGTTTTTT	CAIGTALGELFF
TRBV2	NA	TRBJ1-5	many	TGTGCCAGCAGTGAAGGGGCCCTCAATCAGCCCCAGCATTTT	CASSEGALNQPQHF
TRBV7-9	TRBD2	TRBJ2-1	many	TGTGCCAGCAGCCCGCGGTGGAGCGGGGGAAACAATGAGCAGTTCTTC	CASSPRWSGGNNEQFF
TRBV13	NA	TRBJ2-7	NA	TGTGCCAGCAGCCTCACCCTGGGCAGACCCTCCTACGAGCAGTACTTC	CASSLTLGRPSYEQYF
TRBV4-3	NA	TRBJ2-7	many	TGCGCCAGCAGCCTGGGTACAGGCGGCGAGCAGTACTTC	CASSLGTGGEQYF
TRBV7-8	NA	TRBJ2-7	few	TGTGCCAGCAGCTTAGCGAACAGGGATAGCGAGCAGTACTTC	CASSLANRDSEQYF
TRBV12-3/TRBV12-4	TRBD2	TRBJ2-7	many	TGTGCCAGCAGTTTCTCTCTGGGCGGGAGCTCCTACGAGCAGTACTTC	CASSFSLGGSSYEQYF